The following is a T cell receptor beta chain sequence with its context. Its target antigen remains unknown. Qualities for individual bases were not recorded, and no much larger clone is one base off. What the time point label conveys for this sample: before anti-PD-1 therapy. Site-matched tumor biopsies were taken from the same primary tumor before and after PD-1 blockade. For bulk TCRbeta sequencing, genomic DNA was extracted from tumor biopsies or peripheral blood, and input amounts ranged from 616 ng to 6,004 ng. To detect rare clonotypes with greater sensitivity than single-cell TCR sequencing, bulk TCRbeta sequencing was done on the leftover biopsy material. Every patient had histologically proven advanced or metastatic basal or squamous cell carcinoma and was a poor candidate for surgical resection. Serial tumor biopsies were taken during anti-PD-1 treatment from the 4 patients comprising the squamous cell carcinoma cohort. Fresh biopsies came from the site of the primary tumor, and part of the tissue was kept in RNAlater for exome and bulk TCR sequencing.

The sample originates from a study of T cells in tumors after PD-1 blockade (dated by TCRdb to about 2019). As for the study more broadly: Prior checkpoint blockade, systemic immunosuppressant use, and recent radiotherapy or other anti-cancer therapy within 4 weeks were grounds for patient exclusion. Ongoing daily vismodegib 150 mg was also given to a subset of patients during anti-PD-1 treatment. On average, tumor samples yielded 26,066 TCR templates (range roughly 500-99,264) and several thousand unique clonotypes, approximately 20-fold deeper than single-cell TCR sequencing. Patients received pembrolizumab 200 mg every 3 weeks or cemiplimab 350 mg every 2 weeks. RECIST version 1.1 was used to assess clinical response. Using site-matched tumors from BCC or SCC patients sampled before and after anti-PD-1 therapy, the study carried out paired single-cell RNA and TCR sequencing.

V loses 0 bases, J loses 5 bases, and the germline ends lie 7 bases apart. The CDR3 sequence holds 14 residues, the cysteine and phenylalanine included. This entry keeps only the CDR3 DNA: 42 bases, framed from base 1. Sequences MNHNY (CDR1) and SVGAGI (CDR2) are obtained from the germline V gene (reference sequence). The immunoSEQ platform was used for deep TCRbeta sequencing. Regarding the original processing steps: Only productive rearrangements were exported from the immunoSEQ Analyzer for downstream analysis. Clones with significant expansion or contraction between timepoints were called with a two-sided binomial test at Bonferroni-corrected P below 0.01. Bulk TCRbeta clonotypes were assigned T cell phenotypes by matching to single-cell RNA+TCR-seq clones sharing the same TCRbeta sequence. Clone enrichment in tumor was computed as tumor frequency divided by PBMC frequency from bulk TCR sequencing. TCRs were sorted with GLIPH into specificity groups, meaning clusters of distinct TCRs that share CDR3 motifs and likely recognize common antigens. In TCRdb, the immuneACCESS table is reduced to in-frame sequences with V and J assigned. These tables do not hold every clone; where another copy was compared, an unresolved V gene accounts for under half, and the others remain unexplained. V and J calls and clone size are given by that table; D and trimming were obtained from the DNA. This sample comprises around 13,000 clones, approximately 64% of them detected only once. 20% to 30% of the sample belongs to the ten largest clones.

What the research found in general, with its limitations: In squamous cell carcinoma, around 50% of expanded exhausted clones were novel, compared with 25% to 35% of other expanded CD8+ clones. The source of novel T cell clones was not identified, and lymphoid organs or rare unexpanded clones within the tumor or the tumor periphery could be included among the possible sources. Roughly 37% of TCR clonotypes from the tumor were detected in blood, and certain novel exhausted tumor clones were present in blood collected before treatment, which suggests recruitment from the periphery. Most exhausted CD8+ clones that expanded after therapy were novel clonotypes not detected before treatment, suggesting clonal replacement instead of reinvigoration of pre-existing clones. Comparisons between pre- and post-treatment samples were the only ones where clonal replacement appeared, with none seen between two pre-treatment samples, a pattern that argues against artifacts from biopsy timing or location.

The rearranged chain carries TRBV6-6 and TRBJ2-2; possibly the D gene is TRBD1, per 5 matching bases. The TCR was taken from a human donor with cutaneous squamous cell carcinoma. This material consisted of tumor tissue, taken before anti-PD-1 treatment. The sequenced DNA is TGTGCCAGCAGTTACTCTAGGGGAACCGGGGAGCTGTTTTTT. This encodes CASSYSRGTGELFF.